One and the same sample provided the 25 T cell receptor beta chains below, sequenced in a study of OX40 agonist ivuxolimab in advanced cancers. Libraries were prepared by immunoSEQ multiplex PCR; TCRdb keeps only in-frame clonotypes and omits some of them. The sample carries 100,000 to 140,000 clones, around 93% recorded once. The material was CD4+ or CD8+ T cells sorted from blood, obtained in a trial of the OX40 agonist ivuxolimab. Receptor source: an adult with an advanced solid tumor such as melanoma, head and neck, liver or kidney cancer.

The chain uses TRBV10-3 and TRBJ2-1; 10 bases match TRBD1. Germline V CDR1 and CDR2: ENHRY, SYGVKD. The CDR3 consists of 15 residues. J was trimmed by 3 bases and V by 6 bases; bases with no gene match: 5. CDR3 in amino acids: CAISQGQGLYNEQFF. The DNA for the CDR3 is TGTGCCATCAGCCAGGGACAGGGGCTCTACAATGAGCAGTTCTTC.

The chain has TRBV23-1 and TRBJ2-3, with 7 bases that match TRBD1. TRBV23-1 is flagged as an ORF with uncertain function. The CDR3 consists of 17 residues. V was pared by 4 bases and J by 7 bases, with 17 bases of the junction left unmatched. Written as DNA, the CDR3 is TGCGCCAGCAGTCTGGGACACAGGGGTACGATCGAAAATACGCAGTATTTT. This translates into CASSLGHRGTIENTQYF.

The chain employs TRBV6-5 and TRBJ2-6; D not certain. The V and J ends lost 4 bases and 0 bases respectively, with 10 bases between them. CDR1 and CDR2 (germline): MNHEY, SVGAGI. The CDR3 is made up of 16 amino acids. CDR3 protein: CASSSGRPSGANVLTF. The CDR3 bases are TGTGCCAGCAGTTCCGGACGTCCCTCTGGGGCCAACGTCCTGACTTTC.

The J gene is TRBJ2-1, the V gene TRBV12-5; 8 nucleotides agree with TRBD1. Losses at the gene ends were 1 base for V and 0 bases for J; bases not matched to a gene: 2. The CDR3 spans 16 residues. Germline loops: CDR1 LGHNT, CDR2 FRNRAP. This chain's CDR3 is CASGLGDRSSYNEQFF. The CDR3, as DNA: TGTGCTAGTGGTTTGGGGGACAGGAGCTCCTACAATGAGCAGTTCTTC.

The chain uses TRBV28 and TRBJ2-7; D gene ambiguous. Germline V gene sequence: CDR1 MDHEN, CDR2 SYDVKM. The V end lost 3 bases, the J end lost 0 bases, and 12 bases lay between the germline ends. The CDR3 totals 15 residues. The CDR3 region is CASSFGSAHSYEQYF. In DNA, the CDR3 is TGTGCCAGCAGTTTTGGGTCTGCGCACTCCTACGAGCAGTACTTC.

CDR3 residues: CASSLGVGRSYNEQFF. The CDR3 DNA is TGTGCCAGCAGCTTAGGGGTCGGGCGCTCCTACAATGAGCAGTTCTTC. The rearrangement uses TRBV11-3 and TRBJ2-1; D call uncertain. The CDR3 contains 16 residues. V lost 1 base and J lost 0, with 10 bases in between. Looked up from germline, CDR1 is SGHNT and CDR2 is YENEEA.

The rearrangement links TRBV4-1 to TRBJ2-3, with 7 bases fitting TRBD2. The ends lost 2 bases at V and 4 bases at J; junction bases unmatched: 15. The CDR3 extends over 18 amino acids. Germline V gene lookup returns CDR1 MGHRA and CDR2 YSYEKL. DNA for the CDR3: TGCGCCAGCAGCCAAAGAGGTTTCGCGGGAGACTTGCCAGATACGCAGTATTTT. It translates to CASSQRGFAGDLPDTQYF.

This clone appeared a single time. The chain links TRBV5-8 to TRBJ2-1; D is perhaps TRBD1 or TRBD2 (5 bases each). The CDR3 has 12 amino acids. CDR1 and CDR2 from the germline V gene are SGHTS and YDEGEE. The V and J ends lost 0 bases and 8 bases respectively, with 6 bases between them. The CDR3 nucleotides read TGTGCCAGCAGCTTGGGAGGGGATGAGCAGTTCTTC. Its protein product is CASSLGGDEQFF.

The CDR3 DNA follows: TGTGCCAGCAGGCCGAACACCGGGGAGCTGTTTTTT. Its translation is CASRPNTGELFF. This chain uses TRBV6-4 with TRBJ2-2; D remains ambiguous. V was clipped by 6 bases and J by 0 bases, with 2 bases between them. The CDR3 length is 12 residues. Germline lookup yields CDR1 MRHNA and CDR2 SNTAGT.

The chain combines TRBV28 with TRBJ2-2, with 9 bases lining up with TRBD2. J lost 1 base, V lost 7 bases, and 4 bases had no gene match. Per the germline V gene, CDR1 is MDHEN and CDR2 is SYDVKM. The CDR3 contains 15 residues. This chain's CDR3 is CASIQLAGNTGELFF. CDR3 in DNA: TGTGCCAGCATCCAACTAGCGGGGAACACCGGGGAGCTGTTTTTT.

The chain uses TRBV5-1 and TRBJ2-2; no definite D call. V gave up 0 bases and J gave up 1 base, with 10 bases separating them. The CDR3 spans 16 residues. From germline, CDR1 is SGHRS and CDR2 YFSETQ. This CDR3 is CASSLAWLGNTGELFF. The CDR3 DNA reads TGCGCCAGCAGCTTGGCCTGGTTAGGGAACACCGGGGAGCTGTTTTTT.

This clone was observed a few times. This sequence joins TRBV5-8 and TRBJ1-2; D is unresolved. The CDR3 consists of 15 residues. V lost 0 bases to trimming and J lost 3 bases, with 12 bases between them. Looked up from germline, CDR1 is SGHTS and CDR2 is YDEGEE. The CDR3 DNA reads TGTGCCAGCAGCTTGGGTATCCGGATCGACTATGGCTACACCTTC. This codes for CASSLGIRIDYGYTF.

This clone was detected only once. V gene TRBV6-6 combines with J gene TRBJ1-1; 10 nucleotides line up with TRBD1. J lost 9 bases, V lost 6 bases, and 7 bases had no gene match. The germline CDR1 and CDR2 sequences are MNHNY and SVGAGI (reference sequence). This CDR3 region has 13 residues. CDR3 DNA sequence: TGTGCCAGCAGCGACGGACAGGGGGGTAAAGCTTTCTTT. This sequence encodes CASSDGQGGKAFF.

The CDR3 region is CASSVSWQFTYEQYF. Written as DNA, the CDR3 is TGTGCCAGCAGCGTCTCATGGCAATTTACCTACGAGCAGTACTTC. The J gene is TRBJ2-7, the V gene TRBV9; D call uncertain. The V end was cut by 2 bases, the J end by 2 bases, with 14 bases between. This CDR3 region has 15 residues. Germline assignment: CDR1 SGDLS and CDR2 YYNGEE.

This clone was observed once. The chain has TRBV5-1 and TRBJ2-1; TRBD2 matches at 11 bases. Losses at the gene ends were 6 bases for V and 2 bases for J; bases not matched to a gene: 10. Germline CDR1 and CDR2: SGHRS and YFSETQ. The CDR3 runs 17 residues. CDR3 protein: CASNPLTSGNPYNEQFF. The CDR3 coding sequence is TGCGCCAGCAACCCTTTGACTAGCGGGAACCCCTACAATGAGCAGTTCTTC.

The DNA for the CDR3 is TGTGCCAGCAGCTTAGCGTGGCACAACACCGGGGAGCTGTTTTTT. Translating it yields CASSLAWHNTGELFF. The rearrangement uses TRBV7-6 and TRBJ2-2; D is uncertain. V gave up 0 bases and J gave up 2 bases, with 7 bases separating them. Germline V lookup: CDR1 SGHVS, CDR2 FNYEAQ. The CDR3 is 15 amino acids.

J is TRBJ2-5 and V is TRBV15, with 10 bases fitting TRBD2. The J segment lost 5 bases and the V segment lost 0 bases, leaving 15 bases of the junction unmatched. CDR1 LNHNV and CDR2 YYDKDF come from the germline V gene (reference sequence). This CDR3 spans 19 amino acids. CDR3 in amino acids: CATSRDPGVAGGIRETQYF. In DNA, the CDR3 is TGTGCCACCAGCAGAGATCCGGGGGTAGCGGGGGGTATAAGGGAGACCCAGTACTTC.

This chain joins TRBV18 and TRBJ1-5; tentatively, D is TRBD1 (6 bases). V was trimmed by 6 bases and J by 5 bases, leaving 14 bases between them. The germline CDR1 and CDR2 sequences are KGHSH and LQKENI. This CDR3 is 14 amino acids long. CDR3 region: CASSPTGLDQPQHF. The CDR3 nucleotides are TGTGCCAGCTCGCCTACAGGGCTGGATCAGCCCCAGCATTTT.

The rearrangement links TRBV29-1 to TRBJ2-5; no firm D call. CDR3 size: 12 residues. CDR1 and CDR2 (germline): SQVTM, ANQGSEA. Trimming removed 4 bases at V and 1 base at J, with 7 bases between. CDR3 sequence: CSVGPSQETQYF. CDR3 sequence (DNA): TGCAGCGTTGGCCCCTCCCAAGAGACCCAGTACTTC. Filled out from reference TRBV29-1 and TRBJ2-5, the complete variable domain reads SAVISQKPSRDICQRGTSLTIQCQVDSQVTMMFWYRQQPGQSLTLIATANQGSEATYESGFVIDKFPISRPNLTFSTLTVSNMSPEDSSIYLCSVGPSQETQYFGPGTRLLVL.

This sequence joins TRBV29-1 and TRBJ2-5; D unresolved. V was cut by 8 bases and J by 4 bases, with 11 bases left in between. The CDR3 covers 11 residues. CDR1 SQVTM and CDR2 ANQGSEA come from the germline V gene. CDR3 nucleotides: TGCAGCTCCGGTGTCCGAGAGACCCAGTACTTC. It yields the protein CSSGVRETQYF.

This rearrangement joins TRBV28 to TRBJ1-1; possibly TRBD1 for D (6 bases). Germline assignment: CDR1 MDHEN and CDR2 SYDVKM. The CDR3 totals 11 residues. V was pared by 8 bases and J by 5 bases, with 9 bases between. The CDR3 loop is CASPRGTEAFF. The CDR3 coding sequence is TGTGCCAGCCCGAGGGGGACTGAAGCTTTCTTT. The entire variable domain, with the rest obtained from reference TRBV28 and TRBJ1-1, is as follows: DVKVTQSSRYLVKRTGEKVFLECVQDMDHENMFWYRQDPGLGLRLIYFSYDVKMKEKGDIPEGYSVSREKKERFSLILESASTNQTSMYLCASPRGTEAFFGQGTRLTVV.

The genes are TRBV9 and TRBJ2-1; D may be TRBD1 (6 bases). Trimming stripped 0 bases from V and 9 bases from J, with 16 bases between. This CDR3 comprises 15 residues. Germline V gene data show CDR1 as SGDLS and CDR2 as YYNGEE. CDR3 sequence (DNA): TGTGCCAGCAGCGTAGCTGCCAGGGGAGTGAGTGAGCAGTTCTTC. It specifies CASSVAARGVSEQFF.

The chain employs TRBV18 and TRBJ1-1, with a tentative D call TRBD1 (6 bases). V lost 8 bases, J lost 4 bases, and 14 bases lay in between. The CDR3 is 13 amino acids. Germline-derived CDR1 and CDR2 are KGHSH and LQKENI. CDR3 nucleotides: TGTGCCAGCCAACAGGGTTTAGGCACTGAAGCTTTCTTT. Its protein is CASQQGLGTEAFF.

As to this clone: Other DNA sequences in the same sample also yield this CDR3. The chain employs TRBV28 and TRBJ1-2, with D possibly matching TRBD1 (5 bases). Germline assignment: CDR1 MDHEN and CDR2 SYDVKM. This CDR3 spans 13 amino acids. Trimming cost V 2 bases and J 2 bases, with 6 bases left between them. CDR3 residues: CASSLRGNYGYTF. The DNA of the CDR3 is TGTGCCAGCAGTTTACGGGGGAACTATGGCTACACCTTC.

CDR3 sequence reads: CASSSLETQYF. In nucleotides, the CDR3 is TGTGCCAGCAGCAGTTTGGAGACCCAGTACTTC. This chain joins TRBV11-2 and TRBJ2-5; D is unresolved. The germline CDR1 and CDR2 sequences are SGHAT and FQNNGV. Trimming left V 5 bases short and J 5 bases short, with 6 bases between. The CDR3 is 11 residues long.